What follows is one T cell receptor (beta chain) and its context. What it recognizes is unknown. This sample is part of a study of T cell repertoires in cytomegalovirus infection. As for the study in general: Signatures in public TCR beta sequences pointed to both CMV infection and matching HLA type.

CDR1 and CDR2 from the germline V gene are DFQATT and SNEGSKA (reference sequence). The CDR3 spans 12 residues. Trimming took 4 bases from V and 0 from J, leaving 5 bases between them. Findings and caveats of the study: Public TCR beta family frequency separated CMV-and-HLA carriers, including in an independent cohort.

From the reads, TCRdb called clonotypes with MiXCR, one entry per CDR3 protein. This sample has about 480,000 distinct CDR3 sequences, with roughly a third found just once. The origin of this receptor is a human donor in good health (CMV status not recorded). Some clones in this sample may be carry-over from other donors' samples. Sequencing was performed on cultured PBMCs, taken from culture after CMV antigen stimulation. V and J are TRBV20-1 and TRBJ2-3; D unresolved. CDR3 nucleotides: TGCAGTGCTACCCCTAGCACAGATACGCAGTATTTT. Amino acids: CSATPSTDTQYF.